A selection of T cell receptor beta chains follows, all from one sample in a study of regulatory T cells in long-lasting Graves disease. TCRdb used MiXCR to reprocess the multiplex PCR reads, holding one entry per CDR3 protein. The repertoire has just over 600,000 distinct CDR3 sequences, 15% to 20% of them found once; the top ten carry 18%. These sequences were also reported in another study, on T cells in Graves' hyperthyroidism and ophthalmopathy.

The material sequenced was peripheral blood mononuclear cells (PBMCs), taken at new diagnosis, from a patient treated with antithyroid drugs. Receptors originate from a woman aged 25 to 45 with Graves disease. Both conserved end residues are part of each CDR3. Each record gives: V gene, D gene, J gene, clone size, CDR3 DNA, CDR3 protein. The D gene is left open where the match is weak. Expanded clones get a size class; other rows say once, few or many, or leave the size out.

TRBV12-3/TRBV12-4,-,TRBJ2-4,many,TGTGCCAGCAGTTCCTACGACCTGGACGGTCTAGCCAAAAACATTCAGTACTTC,CASSSYDLDGLAKNIQYF
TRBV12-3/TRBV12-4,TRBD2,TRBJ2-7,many,TGTGCCAGCAGTTCGATAGCGGGAACATCCTACGAGCAGTACTTC,CASSSIAGTSYEQYF
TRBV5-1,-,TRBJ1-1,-,TGCGCCAGCAGCAAAATCAGGGGCTCGTTTGACACTGAAGCTTTCTTT,CASSKIRGSFDTEAFF
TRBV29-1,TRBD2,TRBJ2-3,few,TGCAGCGTTGAAGAGGGACTAGCGGGAGGCACAGATACGCAGTATTTT,CSVEEGLAGGTDTQYF
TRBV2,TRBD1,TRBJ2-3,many,TGTGCCAGCAGTGGGGGACAGATTGATACGCAGTATTTT,CASSGGQIDTQYF
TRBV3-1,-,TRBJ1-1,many,TGTGCCAGCAGCCAAGATTGGAACACTGAAGCTTTCTTT,CASSQDWNTEAFF
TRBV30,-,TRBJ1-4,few,TGTGCCTGGAAACTGGGGACCTCCCCTAGACTCGAAAAACTGTTTTTT,CAWKLGTSPRLEKLFF
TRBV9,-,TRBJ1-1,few,TGTGCCAGCAGCGTAGTGGAGGGGCGGAACACTGAAGCTTTCTTT,CASSVVEGRNTEAFF
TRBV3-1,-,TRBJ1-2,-,TGTGCCAGCAGCCAAGTGAGGCCAGACTATGGCTACACCTTC,CASSQVRPDYGYTF
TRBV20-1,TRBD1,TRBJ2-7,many,TGCAGTGCTCTCGGACAGGGGTCCTACGAGCAGTACTTC,CSALGQGSYEQYF
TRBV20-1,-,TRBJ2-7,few,TGCAGTGCTAGAGAAACTTTGCCCGAGCAGTACTTC,CSARETLPEQYF
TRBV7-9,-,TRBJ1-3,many,TGTGCCAGCAGCTTAGTCGAGAGGGGCACCATATATTTT,CASSLVERGTIYF
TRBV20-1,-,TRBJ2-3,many,TGCAGTGCTAGAGTTGCTCCCCTCAACACAGATACGCAGTATTTT,CSARVAPLNTDTQYF
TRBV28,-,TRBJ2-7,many,TGTGCCAGCAGTACCGATTCGGGGTCCGAGCAGTACTTC,CASSTDSGSEQYF
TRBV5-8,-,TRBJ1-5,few,TGTGCCAGCAGTTTTGGACGGGTTAGCAATCAGCCCCAGCATTTT,CASSFGRVSNQPQHF
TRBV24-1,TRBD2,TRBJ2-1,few,TGTGCCACCAGTGATAAGGGACTAGCGGGAGGGTTGATGAAGCAGTTCTTC,CATSDKGLAGGLMKQFF
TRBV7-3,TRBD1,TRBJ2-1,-,TGTGCCAGCAGCGACGCCACAGGGGGCTATTCCAATGAGCAGTTCTTC,CASSDATGGYSNEQFF
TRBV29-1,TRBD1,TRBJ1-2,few,TGCAGCGTGACAGGGGCCTTAGGGGGCTACACCTTC,CSVTGALGGYTF
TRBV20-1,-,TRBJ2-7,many,TGCAGTGCCCCCCGGCTTCTTTACGAGCAGTACTTC,CSAPRLLYEQYF
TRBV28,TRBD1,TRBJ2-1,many,TGTGCCAGCAGGGGACAGTACACCTACAATGAGCAGTTCTTC,CASRGQYTYNEQFF
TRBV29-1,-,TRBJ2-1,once,TGCAGCGTACCCCCCAGCGGCCTCAGTGATGAGCAGTTCTTC,CSVPPSGLSDEQFF
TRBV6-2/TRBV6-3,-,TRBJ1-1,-,TGTGCCAGCGGTTACGGGGGTGGCACTGAAGCTTTCTTT,CASGYGGGTEAFF
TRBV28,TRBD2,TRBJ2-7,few,TGTGCCAGCAGCCAGGCCGGCGGGGGGTTGAACGAGCAGTACTTC,CASSQAGGGLNEQYF
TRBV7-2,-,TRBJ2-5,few,TGTGCCAGCAGCTTACAGGGGAGGTTACATTGGCGGGAGAAGGACCAAGAGACCCAGTACTTC,CASSLQGRLHWREKDQETQYF
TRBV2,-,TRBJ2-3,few,TGTGCCAGCATCGTGGGGACGGAGCCTAGCACAGATACGCAGTATTTT,CASIVGTEPSTDTQYF
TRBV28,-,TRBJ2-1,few,TGTGCCAGCAGTTTCCTATGGAGTGAGCAGTTCTTC,CASSFLWSEQFF
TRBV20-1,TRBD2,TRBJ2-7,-,TGCAGTGCGCTCGCGGAGGGAAGGCGGGGGACCTACGAGCAGTACTTC,CSALAEGRRGTYEQYF
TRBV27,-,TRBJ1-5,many,TGTGCCAGCAGTTTAGTCGGGGGTAGGTGGAATCAGCCCCAGCATTTT,CASSLVGGRWNQPQHF
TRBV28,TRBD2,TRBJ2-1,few,TGTGCCAGCAGTTTGATTGCGGGAGGGCCTCGCGCTTACAATGAGCAGTTCTTC,CASSLIAGGPRAYNEQFF
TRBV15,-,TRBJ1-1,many,TGTGCCACCAGCAGAGTAGGGTACGAGGGCACTGAAGCTTTCTTT,CATSRVGYEGTEAFF
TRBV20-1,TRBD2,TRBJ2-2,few,TGCAGTGCTCCTAAGGGACTAGTCCGCACCGGGGAGCTGTTTTTT,CSAPKGLVRTGELFF
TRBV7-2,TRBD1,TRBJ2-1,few,TGTGCCAGCAGCTCTTGGACAGGGGGAATCGGAATGGGAGCGAATGAGCAGTTCTTC,CASSSWTGGIGMGANEQFF
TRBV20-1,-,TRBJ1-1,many,TGCAGTGCTAGATCACTCAGTAACACTGAAGCCTTCTTT,CSARSLSNTEAFF
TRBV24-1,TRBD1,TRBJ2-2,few,TGTGCCACCAGTGATTTAGGGTCGTGGGACAGGGCTAGCACCGGGGAGCTGTTTTTT,CATSDLGSWDRASTGELFF
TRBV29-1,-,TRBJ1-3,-,TGCAGCGTCATGTGGTCGGGCTCTGGAAACACCATATATTTT,CSVMWSGSGNTIYF
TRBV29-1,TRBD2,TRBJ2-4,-,TGCAGCGTTGTAATCGGACTAGCGGGAGATTACATTCAGTACTTC,CSVVIGLAGDYIQYF
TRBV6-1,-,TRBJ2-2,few,TGTGCCAGCAGCCGCATAGGTGGGGCCCGACCCGGGGAGCTGTTTTTT,CASSRIGGARPGELFF
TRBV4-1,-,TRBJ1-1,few,TGCGCCAGCAGCGCACCGGGACAACTCACGGAAGCTTTCTTT,CASSAPGQLTEAFF
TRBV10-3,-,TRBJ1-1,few,TGTGCCATCAGTGATGCCAGGAGTAAGACTGAAGCTTTCTTT,CAISDARSKTEAFF
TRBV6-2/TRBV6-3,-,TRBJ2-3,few,TGTGCCAGCAGTTACACAGGGAGCACAGATACGCAGTATTTT,CASSYTGSTDTQYF
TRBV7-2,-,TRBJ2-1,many,TGTGCCAGCAGCTTACCAGGGAAGGGTGAGCAGTTCTTC,CASSLPGKGEQFF
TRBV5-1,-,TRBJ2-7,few,TGCGCCAGCAGCTTGGGTGGGGTCGTTCTTATCCACGAGCAGTACTTC,CASSLGGVVLIHEQYF
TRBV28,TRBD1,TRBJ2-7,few,TGTGCCAGCACTGATCGGACAGGGACCTACGAGCAGTACTTC,CASTDRTGTYEQYF
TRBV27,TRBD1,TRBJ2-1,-,TGTGCCAGCAGTTTACGGGCGGGACAGGGGGCAAATGAGCAGTTCTTC,CASSLRAGQGANEQFF
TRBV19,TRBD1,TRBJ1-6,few,TGTGCCAGTAGTACTTATCGGACAGGGGGGAATTCACCCCTCCACTTT,CASSTYRTGGNSPLHF
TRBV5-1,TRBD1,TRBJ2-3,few,TGCGCCAGCAGCTTGGTTCCCACAGGGGCAACGGGCACAGATACGCAGTATTTT,CASSLVPTGATGTDTQYF
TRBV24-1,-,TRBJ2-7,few,TGTGCCACCAGTGACCAATACGAGCAGTACTTC,CATSDQYEQYF
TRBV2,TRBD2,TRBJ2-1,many,TGTGCCAGCAGTCTAGCGGGCGGAGCCTATGAGCAGTTCTTC,CASSLAGGAYEQFF
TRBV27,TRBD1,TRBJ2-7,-,TGTGTCAGCAGGACAGGGGTCTCCGAGCAGTACTTC,CVSRTGVSEQYF
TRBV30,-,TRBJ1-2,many,TGTGCCTGGGGGAACAGGGATGGCTACACCTTC,CAWGNRDGYTF
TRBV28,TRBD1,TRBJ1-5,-,TGTGCCAGCAGTGATACAGGGGGCAGCCAGCCCCAGCATTTT,CASSDTGGSQPQHF
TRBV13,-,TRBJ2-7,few,TGTGCCAGCAGCTTCCCAGGGGACTACGAGCAGTACTTC,CASSFPGDYEQYF
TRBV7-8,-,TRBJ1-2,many,TGTGCCAGCAGCACCTCTTCGGGGATCTATGGCTACACCTTC,CASSTSSGIYGYTF